This T cell receptor beta chain originates from a study of blood T cell repertoires in COVID-19. Study-wide context: COVID-19 samples collected from the United States, Italy and Spain covered acute and convalescent phases. The analysed material was cDNA or gDNA that came from T cells, B-cell-depleted T cells, or PBMCs.

This CDR3 is built from 14 residues. The germline CDR1 and CDR2 sequences are SQVTM and ANQGSEA. The V and J ends lost 4 bases and 1 base, in that order; junction bases with no gene match: 3. Original handling: Amplification of reference gene primers provided the estimated nucleated cell counts. Some clones are missing from TCRdb's copy, which holds only in-frame ones; the method was immunoSEQ multiplex PCR. The DNA gave D and trimming, while V, J and clone size come from that table. The data show 410,000 or so clones, about nine tenths seen once. Sequencing was done on a sample of peripheral blood. The V and J genes are TRBV29-1 and TRBJ1-1; TRBD1 matches 10 bases. This receptor was obtained from a woman aged 25 to 39 with active or convalescent COVID-19. The CDR3 protein is CSVAWTGGNTEAFF. CDR3 bases: TGCAGCGTTGCCTGGACAGGGGGGAACACTGAAGCTTTCTTT.